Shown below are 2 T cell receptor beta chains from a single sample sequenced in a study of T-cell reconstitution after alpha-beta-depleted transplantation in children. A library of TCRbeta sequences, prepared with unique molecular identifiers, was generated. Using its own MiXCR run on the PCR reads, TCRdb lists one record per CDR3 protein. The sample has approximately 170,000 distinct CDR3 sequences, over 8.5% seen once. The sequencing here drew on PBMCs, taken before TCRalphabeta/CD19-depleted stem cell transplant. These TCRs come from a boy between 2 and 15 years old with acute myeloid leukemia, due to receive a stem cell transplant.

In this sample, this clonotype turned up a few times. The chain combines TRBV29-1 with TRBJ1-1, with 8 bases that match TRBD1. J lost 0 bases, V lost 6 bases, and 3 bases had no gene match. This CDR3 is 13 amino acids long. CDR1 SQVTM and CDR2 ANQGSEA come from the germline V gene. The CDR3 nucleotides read TGCAGCGTCAGGACAGGGATGAACACTGAAGCTTTCTTT. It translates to CSVRTGMNTEAFF.

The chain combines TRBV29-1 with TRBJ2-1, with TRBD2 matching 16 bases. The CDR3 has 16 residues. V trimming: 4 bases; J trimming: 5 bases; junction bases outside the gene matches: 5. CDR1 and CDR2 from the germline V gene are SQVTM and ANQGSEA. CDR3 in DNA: TGCAGCGTTGGGGGACTAGCGGGGGGGTTCCACAATGAGCAGTTCTTC. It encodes CSVGGLAGGFHNEQFF.